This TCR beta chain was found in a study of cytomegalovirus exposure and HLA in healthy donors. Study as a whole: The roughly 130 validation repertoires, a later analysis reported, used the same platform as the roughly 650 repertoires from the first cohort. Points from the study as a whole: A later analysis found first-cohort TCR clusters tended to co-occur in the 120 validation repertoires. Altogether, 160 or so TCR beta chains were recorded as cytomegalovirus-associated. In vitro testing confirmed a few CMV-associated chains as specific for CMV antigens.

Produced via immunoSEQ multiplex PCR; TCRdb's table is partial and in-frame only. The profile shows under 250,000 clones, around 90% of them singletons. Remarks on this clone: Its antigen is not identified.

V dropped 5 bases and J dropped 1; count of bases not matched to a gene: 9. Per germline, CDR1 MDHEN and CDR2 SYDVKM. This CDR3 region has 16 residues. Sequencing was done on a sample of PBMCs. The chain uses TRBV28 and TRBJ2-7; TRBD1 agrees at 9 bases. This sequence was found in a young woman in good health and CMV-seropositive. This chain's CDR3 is CASSPIGGQGSYEQYF. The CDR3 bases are TGTGCCAGCAGTCCCATAGGGGGACAGGGATCCTACGAGCAGTACTTC.